The T cell receptor (beta chain) under discussion was sequenced for a study of cytomegalovirus exposure and HLA in healthy donors. 13 Jbeta primers and 60 Vbeta primers were used for the PCR. The table came from immunoSEQ multiplex PCR; TCRdb's copy has only in-frame clones and leaves some out. In the table there are approximately 200,000 clones, 79% of which are singletons. CDR3 size: 15 residues. The ends lost 4 bases at V and 7 bases at J; junction bases unmatched: 11. Germline V lookup: CDR1 KGHSH, CDR2 LQKENI. The chain recombines TRBV18 with TRBJ1-1, with 8 bases fitting TRBD1. Sequencing input: PBMCs. This TCR was sampled from a woman aged 25 to 45 in good health and CMV-seropositive. CDR3 nucleotide sequence: TGTGCCAGCTCACAGGACAGGGATTTAAGGGATGAAGCTTTCTTT. Translated, it gives CASSQDRDLRDEAFF.